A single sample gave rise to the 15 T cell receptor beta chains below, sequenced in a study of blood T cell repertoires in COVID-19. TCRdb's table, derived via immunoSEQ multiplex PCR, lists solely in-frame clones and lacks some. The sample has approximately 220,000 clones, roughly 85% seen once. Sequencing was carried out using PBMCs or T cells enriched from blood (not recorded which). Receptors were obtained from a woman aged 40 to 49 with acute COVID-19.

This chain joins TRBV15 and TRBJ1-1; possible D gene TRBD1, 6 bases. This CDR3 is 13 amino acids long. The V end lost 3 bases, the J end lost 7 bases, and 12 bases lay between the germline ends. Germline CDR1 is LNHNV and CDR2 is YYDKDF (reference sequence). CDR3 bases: TGTGCCACCAGCAGCCCGGACAGCCTTGAAGCTTTCTTT. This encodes CATSSPDSLEAFF. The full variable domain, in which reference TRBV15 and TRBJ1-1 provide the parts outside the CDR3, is DAMVIQNPRYQVTQFGKPVTLSCSQTLNHNVMYWYQQKSSQAPKLLFHYYDKDFNNEADTPDNFQSRRPNTSFCFLDIRSPGLGDTAMYLCATSSPDSLEAFFGQGTRLTVV.

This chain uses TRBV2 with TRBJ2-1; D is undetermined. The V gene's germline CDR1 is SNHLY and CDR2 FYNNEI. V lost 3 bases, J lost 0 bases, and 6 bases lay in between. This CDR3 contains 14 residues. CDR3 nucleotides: TGTGCCAGCAGTGATGTTAGCTCCTACAATGAGCAGTTCTTC. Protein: CASSDVSSYNEQFF.

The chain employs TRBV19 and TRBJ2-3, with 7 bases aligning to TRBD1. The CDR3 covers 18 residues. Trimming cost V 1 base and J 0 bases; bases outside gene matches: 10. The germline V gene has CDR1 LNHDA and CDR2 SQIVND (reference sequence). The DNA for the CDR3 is TGTGCCAGTAGTATAGGAGCGACAGGGACGACTAGCACAGATACGCAGTATTTT. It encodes CASSIGATGTTSTDTQYF.

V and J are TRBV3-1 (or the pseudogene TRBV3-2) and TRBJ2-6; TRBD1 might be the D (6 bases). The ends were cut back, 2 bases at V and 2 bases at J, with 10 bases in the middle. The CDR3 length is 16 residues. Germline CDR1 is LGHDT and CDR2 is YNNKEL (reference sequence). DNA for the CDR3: TGTGCCAGCAGCCAACAACAGGGTACTGGGGCCAACGTCCTGACTTTC. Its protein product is CASSQQQGTGANVLTF.

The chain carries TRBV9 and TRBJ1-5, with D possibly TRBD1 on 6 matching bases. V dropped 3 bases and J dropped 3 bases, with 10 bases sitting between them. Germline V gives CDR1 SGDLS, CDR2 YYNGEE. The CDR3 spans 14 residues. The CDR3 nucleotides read TGTGCCAGCAGCGGGCAGGGGCTCAATCAGCCCCAGCATTTT. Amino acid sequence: CASSGQGLNQPQHF. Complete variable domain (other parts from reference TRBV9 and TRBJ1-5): DSGVTQTPKHLITATGQRVTLRCSPRSGDLSVYWYQQSLDQGLQFLIQYYNGEERAKGNILERFSAQQFPDLHSELNLSSLELGDSALYFCASSGQGLNQPQHFGDGTRLSIL.

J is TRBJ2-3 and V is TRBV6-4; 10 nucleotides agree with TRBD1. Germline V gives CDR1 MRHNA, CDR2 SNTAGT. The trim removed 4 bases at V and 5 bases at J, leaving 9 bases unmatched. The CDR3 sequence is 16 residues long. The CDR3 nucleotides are TGTGCCAGCAGTGGACAGGGGGCTAGCCAAGTAGATACGCAGTATTTT. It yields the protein CASSGQGASQVDTQYF.

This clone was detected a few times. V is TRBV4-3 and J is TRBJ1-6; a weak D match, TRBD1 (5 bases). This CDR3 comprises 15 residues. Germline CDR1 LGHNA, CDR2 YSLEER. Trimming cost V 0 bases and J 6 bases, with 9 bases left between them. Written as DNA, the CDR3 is TGCGCCAGCAGCCAAGATAGGGGTGCTAATTCACCCCTCCACTTT. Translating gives CASSQDRGANSPLHF.

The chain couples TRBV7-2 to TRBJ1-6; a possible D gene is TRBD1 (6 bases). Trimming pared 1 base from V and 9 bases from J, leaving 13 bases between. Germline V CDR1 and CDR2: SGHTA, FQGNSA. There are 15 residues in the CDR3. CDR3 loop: CASSLGGGTSSPLHF. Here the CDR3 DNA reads TGTGCCAGCAGCTTAGGAGGGGGTACTAGTTCACCCCTCCACTTT. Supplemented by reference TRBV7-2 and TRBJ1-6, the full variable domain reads GAGVSQSPSNKVTEKGKDVELRCDPISGHTALYWYRQSLGQGLEFLIYFQGNSAPDKSGLPSDRFSAERTGGSVSTLTIQRTQQEDSAVYLCASSLGGGTSSPLHFGNGTRLTVT.

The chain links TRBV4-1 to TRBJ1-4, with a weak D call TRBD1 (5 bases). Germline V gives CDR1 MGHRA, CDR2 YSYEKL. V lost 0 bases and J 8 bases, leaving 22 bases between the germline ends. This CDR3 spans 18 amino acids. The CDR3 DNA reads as TGCGCCAGCAGCCAAGAGGGGGGACCTTCTCGCTCCGAAGAAAAACTGTTTTTT. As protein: CASSQEGGPSRSEEKLFF.

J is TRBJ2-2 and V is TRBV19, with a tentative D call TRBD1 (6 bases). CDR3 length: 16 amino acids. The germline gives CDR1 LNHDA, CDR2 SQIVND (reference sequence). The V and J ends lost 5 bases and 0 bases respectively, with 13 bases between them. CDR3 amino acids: CASSDGGGANTGELFF. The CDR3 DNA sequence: TGTGCCAGTAGTGACGGTGGGGGCGCGAACACCGGGGAGCTGTTTTTT.

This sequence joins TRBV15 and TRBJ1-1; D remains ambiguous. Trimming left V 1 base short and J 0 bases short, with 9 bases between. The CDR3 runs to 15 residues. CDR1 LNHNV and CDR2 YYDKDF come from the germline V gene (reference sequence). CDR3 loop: CATSRGGDLNTEAFF. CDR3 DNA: TGTGCCACCAGCAGAGGAGGAGACCTGAACACTGAAGCTTTCTTT.

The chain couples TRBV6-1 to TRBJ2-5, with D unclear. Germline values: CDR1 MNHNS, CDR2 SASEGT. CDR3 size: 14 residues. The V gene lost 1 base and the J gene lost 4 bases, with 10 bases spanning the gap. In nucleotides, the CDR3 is TGTGCCAGCAGTGAAGGGCTATGGAGAGAGACCCAGTACTTC. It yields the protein CASSEGLWRETQYF.

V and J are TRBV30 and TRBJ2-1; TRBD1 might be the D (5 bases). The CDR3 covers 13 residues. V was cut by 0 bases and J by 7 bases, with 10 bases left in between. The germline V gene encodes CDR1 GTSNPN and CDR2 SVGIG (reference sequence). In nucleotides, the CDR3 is TGTGCCTGGAGTGTACAGGAAGGGAATGAGCAGTTCTTC. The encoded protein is CAWSVQEGNEQFF.

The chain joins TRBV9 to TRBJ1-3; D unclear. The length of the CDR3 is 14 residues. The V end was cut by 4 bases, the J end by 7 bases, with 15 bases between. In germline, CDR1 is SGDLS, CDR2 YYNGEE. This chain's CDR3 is CASSPREGLNTIYF. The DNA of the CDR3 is TGTGCCAGCAGCCCCCGGGAGGGTCTGAACACCATATATTTT.

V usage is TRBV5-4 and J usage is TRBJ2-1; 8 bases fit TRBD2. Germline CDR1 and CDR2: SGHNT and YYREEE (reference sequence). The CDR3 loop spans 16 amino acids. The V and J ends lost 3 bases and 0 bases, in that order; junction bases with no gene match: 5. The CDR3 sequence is CASSSRAGGSYNEQFF. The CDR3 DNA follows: TGTGCCAGCAGCTCCCGGGCGGGGGGCTCCTACAATGAGCAGTTCTTC. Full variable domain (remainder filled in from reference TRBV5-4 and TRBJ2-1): ETGVTQSPTHLIKTRGQQVTLRCSSQSGHNTVSWYQQALGQGPQFIFQYYREEENGRGNFPPRFSGLQFPNYSSELNVNALELDDSALYLCASSSRAGGSYNEQFFGPGTRLTVL.